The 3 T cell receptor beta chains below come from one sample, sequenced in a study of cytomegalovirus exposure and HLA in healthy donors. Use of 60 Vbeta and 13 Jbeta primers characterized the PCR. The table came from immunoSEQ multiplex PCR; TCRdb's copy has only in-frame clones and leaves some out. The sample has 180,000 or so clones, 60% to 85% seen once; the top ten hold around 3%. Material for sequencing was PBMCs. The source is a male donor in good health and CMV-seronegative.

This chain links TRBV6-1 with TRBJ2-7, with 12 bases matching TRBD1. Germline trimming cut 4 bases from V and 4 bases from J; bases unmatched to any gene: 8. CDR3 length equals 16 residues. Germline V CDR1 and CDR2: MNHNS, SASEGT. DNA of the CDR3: TGTGCCAGCAGTGGTACCGGGACAGGGGGCGCGTACGAGCAGTACTTC. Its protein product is CASSGTGTGGAYEQYF.

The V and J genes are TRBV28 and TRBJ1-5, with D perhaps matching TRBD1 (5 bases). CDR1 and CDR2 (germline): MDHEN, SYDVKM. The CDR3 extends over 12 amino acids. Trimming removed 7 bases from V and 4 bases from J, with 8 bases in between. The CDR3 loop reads CASKDTNQPQHF. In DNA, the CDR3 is TGTGCCAGCAAGGACACTAATCAGCCCCAGCATTTT.

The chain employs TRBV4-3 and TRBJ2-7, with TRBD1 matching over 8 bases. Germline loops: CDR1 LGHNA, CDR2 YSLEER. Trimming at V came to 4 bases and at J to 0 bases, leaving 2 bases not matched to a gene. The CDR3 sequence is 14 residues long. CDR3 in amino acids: CASSLGQGSYEQYF. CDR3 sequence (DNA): TGCGCCAGCAGCCTTGGACAGGGCTCCTACGAGCAGTACTTC.